One sample yielded the 24 T cell receptor beta chains listed below, sequenced in a study of cytomegalovirus exposure and HLA in healthy donors. PCR amplification relied on 60 Vbeta primers (plus 13 Jbeta primers). The table came from immunoSEQ multiplex PCR; TCRdb's copy has only in-frame clones and leaves some out. The sample contains 140,000 or so clones, roughly 10% of which appear only once. The specimen sequenced was PBMCs. Source of these receptors: a male donor in good health and CMV-seronegative.

The chain recombines TRBV4-2 with TRBJ1-6; D ambiguous. CDR3 length: 14 amino acids. V gave up 0 bases and J gave up 8 bases, with 8 bases separating them. The germline V gene has CDR1 LGHNA and CDR2 YNFKEQ. The CDR3 DNA reads TGTGCCAGCAGCCAAGATGGGCGGGATTCACCCCTCCACTTT. This gives the protein CASSQDGRDSPLHF.

This chain joins TRBV6-5 and TRBJ2-1; 7 bases line up with TRBD1. The CDR3 runs to 16 residues. The J segment lost 2 bases and the V segment lost 0 bases, leaving 4 bases of the junction unmatched. In germline, CDR1 is MNHEY, CDR2 SVGAGI. The CDR3 DNA reads as TGTGCCAGCAGTTACTCGCCTACAGGGGCCTACAATGAGCAGTTCTTC. Its protein is CASSYSPTGAYNEQFF.

This clone has a handful of counts. This chain links TRBV7-9 with TRBJ1-1; D remains unclear. This CDR3 spans 14 amino acids. Germline CDR1 reads SEHNR; CDR2 reads FQNEAQ (reference sequence). V dropped 1 base and J dropped 1 base, with 7 bases sitting between them. The CDR3 loop is CASSLVGGNTEAFF. The CDR3 bases are TGTGCCAGCAGCTTAGTGGGAGGGAACACTGAAGCTTTCTTT.

The chain is built from TRBV28 and TRBJ1-2, with D possibly TRBD1 on 5 matching bases. The CDR3 sequence is 17 residues long. The germline V gene encodes CDR1 MDHEN and CDR2 SYDVKM. Trimming cost V 1 base and J 3 bases, with 18 bases left between them. The CDR3 coding sequence is TGTGCCAGCAGTTTATTTGGTCAGGGTACCATTGACTATGGCTACACCTTC. As protein: CASSLFGQGTIDYGYTF.

This clone has more than one count but fewer than ten. The rearrangement links TRBV7-9 to TRBJ2-1; tentatively, D is TRBD2 (7 bases). The CDR3 sequence is 14 residues long. Germline V gene sequence: CDR1 SEHNR, CDR2 FQNEAQ (reference sequence). The V and J ends lost 3 bases and 6 bases respectively, with 12 bases between them. CDR3: CASSLGGPSNEQFF. The DNA for the CDR3 is TGTGCCAGCAGCTTGGGGGGGCCCTCCAATGAGCAGTTCTTC. Full variable domain (rest looked up from reference TRBV7-9 and TRBJ2-1): DTGVSQNPRHKITKRGQNVTFRCDPISEHNRLYWYRQTLGQGPEFLTYFQNEAQLEKSRLLSDRFSAERPKGSFSTLEIQRTEQGDSAMYLCASSLGGPSNEQFFGPGTRLTVL.

This clone has just a few counts. The rearrangement links TRBV29-1 to TRBJ1-2, with 12 bases matching TRBD1. The V segment lost 0 bases and the J segment 7 bases; nucleotides outside the gene matches: 9. Germline CDR1 and CDR2: SQVTM and ANQGSEA. The CDR3 is 16 amino acids. The CDR3 loop reads CSVEDRGTGGRRGYTF. The DNA for the CDR3 is TGCAGCGTTGAAGATAGGGGGACAGGGGGCCGTCGTGGCTACACCTTC.

V and J are TRBV5-1 and TRBJ2-3; TRBD2 matches at 14 bases. Looked up from germline, CDR1 is SGHRS and CDR2 is YFSETQ. The CDR3 is 17 residues long. V shed 4 bases, J shed 3 bases, and the junction held 7 bases outside the gene matches. The CDR3 DNA reads TGCGCCAGCAGCGAGGGACTAGCGGGAGTCTGGACAGATACGCAGTATTTT. It yields the protein CASSEGLAGVWTDTQYF.

This clone turned up a few times. Here the CDR3 DNA reads TGTGCCAGCAGCTTGACAGACACTGAAGCTTTCTTT. As protein: CASSLTDTEAFF. The chain uses TRBV5-6 and TRBJ1-1, with unresolved D. The CDR3 consists of 12 residues. Per the germline V gene, CDR1 is SGHDT and CDR2 is YYEEEE. V was shortened by 1 base and J by 3 bases, with 4 bases between the two germline ends.

Only a few counts were recorded for this clone. V is TRBV18 and J is TRBJ1-1; the D is unclear. CDR1 is KGHSH, CDR2 LQKENI, per germline. V was shortened by 0 bases and J by 0 bases, with 14 bases between the two germline ends. The CDR3 loop spans 17 amino acids. DNA of the CDR3: TGTGCCAGCTCACCACCTTCCGGGGTGGGCATGAACACTGAAGCTTTCTTT. Translating it yields CASSPPSGVGMNTEAFF.

The J gene is TRBJ1-2, the V gene TRBV6-6; 8 bases line up with TRBD1. J lost 8 bases, V lost 6 bases, and 5 bases had no gene match. The CDR3 sequence is 12 residues long. Germline assignment: CDR1 MNHNY and CDR2 SVGAGI (reference sequence). The CDR3 here is CASRRQGNGYTF. As DNA, the CDR3 is TGTGCCAGCAGACGACAGGGGAACGGCTACACCTTC.

This clone was counted only a few times. V is TRBV7-8 and J is TRBJ2-1; 7 nucleotides line up with TRBD2. The CDR3 loop spans 16 amino acids. Unmatched junction bases numbered 8, after V lost 3 bases and J lost 3 bases. The germline V gene has CDR1 SGHVS and CDR2 FQNEAQ. This CDR3 reads CASSFQAASGYNEQFF. For the CDR3, the DNA is TGTGCCAGCAGCTTCCAAGCGGCTAGCGGCTACAATGAGCAGTTCTTC.

The rearrangement joins TRBV5-6 to TRBJ1-3, with 10 bases matching TRBD1. CDR1 and CDR2 from the germline V gene are SGHDT and YYEEEE. V gave up 4 bases and J gave up 1 base; unmatched junction bases: 2. The CDR3 spans 15 residues. The CDR3 is CASSGDRGSGNTIYF. The CDR3 bases are TGTGCCAGCAGCGGGGACAGGGGATCTGGAAACACCATATATTTT.

The chain carries TRBV27 and TRBJ2-2; no definite D call. Germline V CDR1 and CDR2: MNHEY, SMNVEV (reference sequence). The CDR3 contains 13 residues. Trimming cost V 7 bases and J 2 bases, with 8 bases left between them. CDR3 DNA: TGTGCCAGCAAGAGAGGTAACACCGGGGAGCTGTTTTTT. Encoded protein: CASKRGNTGELFF.

This clone came up a few times. This sequence joins TRBV6-6 and TRBJ2-7; weak D call: TRBD2 (7 bases). Trimming cost V 5 bases and J 3 bases, with 11 bases left between them. CDR1 and CDR2 (germline): MNHNY, SVGAGI (reference sequence). The CDR3 loop spans 13 amino acids. DNA of the CDR3: TGTGCCAGCAGTCTAGGGGGGGTCTACGAGCAGTACTTC. It encodes CASSLGGVYEQYF.

This chain uses TRBV6-5 with TRBJ1-4, with D possibly being TRBD1 (5 bases). The CDR3 covers 14 residues. Deletions cut 0 bases from V and 10 bases from J, with 12 bases between. The germline gives CDR1 MNHEY, CDR2 SVGAGI. The CDR3 sequence: CASSYSPGYGKLFF. The CDR3 nucleotides read TGTGCCAGCAGTTACTCGCCAGGGTATGGAAAACTGTTTTTT.

V gene TRBV7-8 combines with J gene TRBJ1-2; D may be TRBD1 (6 bases). Trimming took 6 bases from V and 6 from J, leaving 11 bases between them. CDR1 and CDR2 from the germline V gene are SGHVS and FQNEAQ. This CDR3 comprises 12 residues. CDR3 in DNA: TGTGCCAGCAGTGGGGGGGGCCATGGCTACACCTTC. Protein product: CASSGGGHGYTF.

This clone has just a few counts. The chain links TRBV7-2 to TRBJ1-1; 8 nucleotides agree with TRBD1. Looked up from germline, CDR1 is SGHTA and CDR2 is FQGNSA. The CDR3 is 15 amino acids. V lost 7 bases, J lost 1 base, and 8 bases stayed unmatched. For the CDR3, the DNA is TGTGCCAGCACCACAATAGGGACAGGGAACACTGAAGCTTTCTTT. Protein sequence: CASTTIGTGNTEAFF.

The V and J genes are TRBV28 and TRBJ1-5; D is perhaps TRBD1 (6 bases). V shed 11 bases and J shed 5 bases, with 22 bases lying between them. Looked up from germline, CDR1 is MDHEN and CDR2 is SYDVKM. This CDR3 is built from 15 residues. CDR3 sequence (DNA): TGTGCCGCCCTTAGCAGGACAGAACTCGATCAGCCCCAGCATTTT. This translates into CAALSRTELDQPQHF.

This clone was counted a few times. This specimen includes other DNA sequences encoding the same CDR3. For the CDR3, the DNA is TGTGCCAGCAGCCCCCGGGGTAGCACTGAAGCTTTCTTT. The encoded protein is CASSPRGSTEAFF. V and J are TRBV9 and TRBJ1-1; D is unresolved. The V end lost 4 bases, the J end lost 4 bases, and 11 bases lay between the germline ends. Looked up from germline, CDR1 is SGDLS and CDR2 is YYNGEE. This CDR3 has 13 amino acids. The whole variable domain, filled in from reference TRBV9 and TRBJ1-1, reads DSGVTQTPKHLITATGQRVTLRCSPRSGDLSVYWYQQSLDQGLQFLIQYYNGEERAKGNILERFSAQQFPDLHSELNLSSLELGDSALYFCASSPRGSTEAFFGQGTRLTVV.

The J gene is TRBJ2-3, the V gene TRBV9; possibly TRBD1 for D (5 bases). This CDR3 is 14 amino acids long. Trimming shortened V by 0 bases and J by 5 bases, and 10 bases separated the two germline ends. Germline-derived CDR1 and CDR2 are SGDLS and YYNGEE. The CDR3 sequence: CASSVAGFGDTQYF. The CDR3 coding sequence is TGTGCCAGCAGCGTAGCAGGGTTCGGAGATACGCAGTATTTT.

The rearrangement links TRBV13 to TRBJ2-1; unclear D gene. Germline CDR1 PRHDT, CDR2 FYEKMQ (reference sequence). The CDR3 extends over 13 amino acids. Trimming stripped 4 bases from V and 4 bases from J, with 8 bases between. This chain's CDR3 is CASSSTRYNEQFF. In DNA, the CDR3 is TGTGCCAGCAGCTCCACCAGGTACAATGAGCAGTTCTTC.

The rearrangement links TRBV9 to TRBJ1-4; D gene unclear. Trimming removed 3 bases at V and 0 bases at J, with 9 bases between. Looked up from germline, CDR1 is SGDLS and CDR2 is YYNGEE. The CDR3 spans 15 residues. In DNA, the CDR3 is TGTGCCAGCAGCGCCGGGGATGCAACTAATGAAAAACTGTTTTTT. Translating gives CASSAGDATNEKLFF.

This sequence joins TRBV5-6 and TRBJ1-6; unclear D gene. Germline V gives CDR1 SGHDT, CDR2 YYEEEE. The CDR3 has 14 amino acids. Trimming took off 6 bases at V and 7 bases at J, with 14 bases between the two ends. The DNA for the CDR3 is TGTGCCAGCACCTGGGCGCAGACCAATTCACCCCTCCACTTT. It translates to CASTWAQTNSPLHF.

This sequence joins TRBV9 and TRBJ2-6, with TRBD2 matching 7 bases. Germline CDR1 SGDLS, CDR2 YYNGEE. V trimming: 0 bases; J trimming: 0 bases; junction bases outside the gene matches: 6. CDR3 length: 18 amino acids. This CDR3 is CASSVAASGHSGANVLTF. For the CDR3, the DNA is TGTGCCAGCAGCGTAGCGGCTAGCGGCCACTCTGGGGCCAACGTCCTGACTTTC.